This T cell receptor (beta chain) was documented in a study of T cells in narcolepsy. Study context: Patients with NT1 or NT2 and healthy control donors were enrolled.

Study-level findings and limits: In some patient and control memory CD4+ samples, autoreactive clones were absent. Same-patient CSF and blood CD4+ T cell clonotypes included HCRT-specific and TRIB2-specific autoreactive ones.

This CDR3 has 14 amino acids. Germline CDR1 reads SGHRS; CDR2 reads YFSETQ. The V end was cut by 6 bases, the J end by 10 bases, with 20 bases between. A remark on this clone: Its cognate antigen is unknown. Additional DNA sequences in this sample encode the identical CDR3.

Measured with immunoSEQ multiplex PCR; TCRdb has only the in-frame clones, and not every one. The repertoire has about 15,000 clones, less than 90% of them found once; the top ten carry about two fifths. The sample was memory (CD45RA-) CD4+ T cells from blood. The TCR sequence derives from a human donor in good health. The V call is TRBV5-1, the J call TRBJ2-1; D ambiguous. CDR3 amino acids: CASKNGVSDGEQFF. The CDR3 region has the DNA TGCGCCAGCAAGAACGGTGTGTCAGACGGGGAGCAGTTCTTC.